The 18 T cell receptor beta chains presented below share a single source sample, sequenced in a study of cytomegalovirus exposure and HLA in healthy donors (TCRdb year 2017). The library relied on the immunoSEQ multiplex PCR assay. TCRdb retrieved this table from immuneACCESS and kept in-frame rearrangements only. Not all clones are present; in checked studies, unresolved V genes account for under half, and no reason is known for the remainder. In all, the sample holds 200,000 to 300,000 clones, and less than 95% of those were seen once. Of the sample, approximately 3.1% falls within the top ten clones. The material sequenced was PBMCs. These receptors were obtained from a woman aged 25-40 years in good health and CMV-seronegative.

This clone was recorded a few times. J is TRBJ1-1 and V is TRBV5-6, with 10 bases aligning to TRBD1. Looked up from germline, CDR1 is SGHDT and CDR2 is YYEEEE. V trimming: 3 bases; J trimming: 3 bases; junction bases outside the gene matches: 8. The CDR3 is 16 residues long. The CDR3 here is CASSSSGQGLHTEAFF. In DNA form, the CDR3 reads TGTGCCAGCAGCTCCTCGGGACAGGGGTTACACACTGAAGCTTTCTTT. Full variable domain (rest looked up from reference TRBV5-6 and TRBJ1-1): DAGVTQSPTHLIKTRGQQVTLRCSPKSGHDTVSWYQQALGQGPQFIFQYYEEEERQRGNFPDRFSGHQFPNYSSELNVNALLLGDSALYLCASSSSGQGLHTEAFFGQGTRLTVV.

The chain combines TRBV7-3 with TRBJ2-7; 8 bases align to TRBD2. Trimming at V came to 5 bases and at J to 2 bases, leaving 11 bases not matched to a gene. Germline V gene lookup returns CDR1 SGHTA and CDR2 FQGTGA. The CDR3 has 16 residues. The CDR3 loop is CASSGPGLEVPYEQYF. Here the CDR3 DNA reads TGTGCCAGCAGCGGCCCGGGACTAGAGGTTCCCTACGAGCAGTACTTC. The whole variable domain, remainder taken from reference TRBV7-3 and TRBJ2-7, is GAGVSQTPSNKVTEKGKYVELRCDPISGHTALYWYRQSLGQGPEFLIYFQGTGAADDSGLPNDRFFAVRPEGSVSTLKIQRTERGDSAVYLCASSGPGLEVPYEQYFGPGTRLTVT.

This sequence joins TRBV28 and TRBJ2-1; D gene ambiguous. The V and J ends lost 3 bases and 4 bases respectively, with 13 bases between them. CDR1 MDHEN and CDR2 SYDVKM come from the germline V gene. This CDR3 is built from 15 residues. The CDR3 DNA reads TGTGCCAGCAGTTTTGAGAGAAACGGTTACAATGAGCAGTTCTTC. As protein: CASSFERNGYNEQFF.

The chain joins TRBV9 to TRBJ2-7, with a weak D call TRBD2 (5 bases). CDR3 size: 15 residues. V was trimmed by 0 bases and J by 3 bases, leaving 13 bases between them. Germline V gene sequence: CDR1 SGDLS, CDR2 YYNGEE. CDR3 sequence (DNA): TGTGCCAGCAGCGTAGGGAGGTCCGGCGGCTACGAGCAGTACTTC. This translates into CASSVGRSGGYEQYF.

The CDR3, as DNA: TGTGCCAGCAGCTTCCCCGGACTAGCAGGAGCCCTCGAGCAGTACTTC. Translation gives CASSFPGLAGALEQYF. The rearrangement links TRBV5-4 to TRBJ2-7; TRBD2 aligns across 8 bases. The germline gives CDR1 SGHNT, CDR2 YYREEE (reference sequence). V was pared by 2 bases and J by 6 bases, with 13 bases of the junction left unmatched. The CDR3 is made up of 16 amino acids.

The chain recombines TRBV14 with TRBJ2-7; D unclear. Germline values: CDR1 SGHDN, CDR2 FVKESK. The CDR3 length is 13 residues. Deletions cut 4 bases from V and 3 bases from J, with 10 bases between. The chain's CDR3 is CASSPTTFYEQYF. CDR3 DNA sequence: TGTGCCAGCAGCCCCACCACCTTCTACGAGCAGTACTTC.

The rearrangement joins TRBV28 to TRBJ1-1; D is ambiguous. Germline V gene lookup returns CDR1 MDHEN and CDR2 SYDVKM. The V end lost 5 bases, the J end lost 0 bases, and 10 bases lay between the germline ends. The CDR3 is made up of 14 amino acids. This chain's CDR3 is CASSQIVLNTEAFF. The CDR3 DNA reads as TGTGCCAGCAGTCAAATCGTCCTGAACACTGAAGCTTTCTTT.

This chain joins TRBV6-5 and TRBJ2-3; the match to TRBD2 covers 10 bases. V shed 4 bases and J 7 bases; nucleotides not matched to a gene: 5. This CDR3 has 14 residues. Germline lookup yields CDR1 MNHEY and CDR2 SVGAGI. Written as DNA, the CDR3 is TGTGCCAGCAGTTCGACTAGCGGGTCAAATACGCAGTATTTT. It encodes CASSSTSGSNTQYF.

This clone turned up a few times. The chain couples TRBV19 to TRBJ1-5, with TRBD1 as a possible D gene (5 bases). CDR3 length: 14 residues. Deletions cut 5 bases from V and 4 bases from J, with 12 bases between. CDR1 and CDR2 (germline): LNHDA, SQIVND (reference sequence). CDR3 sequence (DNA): TGTGCCAGTAGTCCGCCGGGGGGGAATCAGCCCCAGCATTTT. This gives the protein CASSPPGGNQPQHF.

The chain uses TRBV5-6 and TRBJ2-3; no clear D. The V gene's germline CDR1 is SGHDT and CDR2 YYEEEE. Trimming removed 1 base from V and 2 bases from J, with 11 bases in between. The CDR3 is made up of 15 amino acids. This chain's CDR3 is CASSLTGAYTDTQYF. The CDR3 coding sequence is TGTGCCAGCAGCTTGACGGGTGCGTACACAGATACGCAGTATTTT.

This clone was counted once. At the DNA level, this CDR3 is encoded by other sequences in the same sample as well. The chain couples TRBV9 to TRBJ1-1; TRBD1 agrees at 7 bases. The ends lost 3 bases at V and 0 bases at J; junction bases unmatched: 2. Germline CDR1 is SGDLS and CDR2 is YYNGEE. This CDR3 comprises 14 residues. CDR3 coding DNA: TGTGCCAGCAGCGCGGACAGGATGAACACTGAAGCTTTCTTT. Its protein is CASSADRMNTEAFF.

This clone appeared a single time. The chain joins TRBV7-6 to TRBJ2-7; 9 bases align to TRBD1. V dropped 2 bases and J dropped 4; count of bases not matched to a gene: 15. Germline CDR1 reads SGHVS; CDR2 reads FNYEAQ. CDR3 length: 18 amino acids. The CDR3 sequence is CASSLRRSSRDRDYEQYF. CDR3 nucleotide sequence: TGTGCCAGCAGCTTACGCCGGAGTTCCCGGGACAGGGATTACGAGCAGTACTTC.

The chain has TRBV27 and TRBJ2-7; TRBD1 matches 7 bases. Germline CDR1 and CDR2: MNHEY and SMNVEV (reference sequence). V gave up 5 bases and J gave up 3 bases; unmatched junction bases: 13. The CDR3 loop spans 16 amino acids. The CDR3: CASSLPGQIQIYEQYF. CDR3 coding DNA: TGTGCCAGCAGTCTCCCGGGACAGATCCAGATCTACGAGCAGTACTTC.

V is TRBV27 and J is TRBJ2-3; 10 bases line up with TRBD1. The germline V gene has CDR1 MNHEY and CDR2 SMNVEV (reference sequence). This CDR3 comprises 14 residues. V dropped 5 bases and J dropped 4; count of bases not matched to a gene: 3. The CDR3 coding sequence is TGTGCCAGCAGTGTGACAGGGGGCTCAGATACGCAGTATTTT. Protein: CASSVTGGSDTQYF.

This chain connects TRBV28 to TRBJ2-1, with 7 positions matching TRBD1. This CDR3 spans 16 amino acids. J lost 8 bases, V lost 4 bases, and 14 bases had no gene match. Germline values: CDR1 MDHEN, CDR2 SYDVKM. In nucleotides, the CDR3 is TGTGCCAGCAGTTCGCCACCCAAGACAGGGTCCTATGAGCAGTTCTTC. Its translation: CASSSPPKTGSYEQFF.

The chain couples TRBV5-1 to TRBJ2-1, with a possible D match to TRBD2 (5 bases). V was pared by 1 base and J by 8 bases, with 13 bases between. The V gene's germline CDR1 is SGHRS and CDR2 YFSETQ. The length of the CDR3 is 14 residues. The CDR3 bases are TGCGCCAGCAGCTTGCAGCGGCTCGTGGATGAGCAGTTCTTC. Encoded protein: CASSLQRLVDEQFF.

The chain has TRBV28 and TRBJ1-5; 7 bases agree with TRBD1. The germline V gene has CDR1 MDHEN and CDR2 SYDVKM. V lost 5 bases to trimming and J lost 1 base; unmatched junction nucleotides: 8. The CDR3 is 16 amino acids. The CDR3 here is CASSPGGRGSNQPQHF. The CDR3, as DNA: TGTGCCAGCAGTCCAGGGGGGAGAGGAAGCAATCAGCCCCAGCATTTT.

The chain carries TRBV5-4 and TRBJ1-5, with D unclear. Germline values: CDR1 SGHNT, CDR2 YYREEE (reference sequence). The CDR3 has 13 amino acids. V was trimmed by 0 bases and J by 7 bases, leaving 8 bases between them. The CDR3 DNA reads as TGTGCCAGCAGCTTGGAAGGAGGCCAGCCCCAGCATTTT. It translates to CASSLEGGQPQHF.